The present T cell receptor beta chain was sequenced within a study of CD39 and CD103 CD8 tumor-infiltrating T cells (dated by TCRdb to 2016 to 2018). Concerning the study at large: Repertoire comparisons were shown for an HPV-positive HNSCC, an HPV-negative HNSCC, an ovarian cancer and a melanoma patient. Repertoires of CD8 TIL subsets defined by CD103 and CD39 were compared with peripheral memory CD8 T cells by TCRbeta CDR3 deep sequencing.

At the time of sample collection the patients were not on therapy, although prior treatments varied from chemotherapy, radiotherapy, surgery and immunotherapy to no treatment. After thawing, cells were enriched for T lymphocytes using a negative-selection kit, with EpCAM beads added for tumor-infiltrating lymphocytes. Memory CD8 T cells were sorted as CD8+CD4-CD45RA- cells regardless of CCR7 expression. Before analysis, peripheral blood mononuclear cells were isolated on a Ficoll-Paque PLUS gradient and cryopreserved. Populations were sorted on a FACSAria II to more than 97% purity, and the cell pellets were frozen for TCR sequencing without being cultured. As concerns this clone: Its specific antigen is unknown. No much larger clone exists at a distance of one base, and base qualities are not known.

For each subset, genomic DNA was extracted from around 10,000 to 100,000 sorted cells using the DNeasy Blood and Tissue Kit. The immunoSEQ service sequenced and mapped the TCRbeta V-J or V-D-J regions, with coverage above 9x for each sample. Per the source publication's procedure: The analysis included only productive rearrangements exported from the immunoSEQ Analyzer platform, and clonality was assessed using the 500 most abundant clones. The Morisita-Horn similarity index and the Jaccard index were used to quantify the overlap in repertoires between populations. In roughly 6 cancer patients, Morisita-Horn similarity was measured between the TCR repertoires of CD8 T-cell subsets. TCRdb retrieved this table from immuneACCESS and kept in-frame rearrangements only. Not all clones are present; in checked studies, unresolved V genes account for under half, and no reason is known for the remainder. The DNA gave D and trimming, while V, J and clone size come from that table. This sample has approximately 8,000 clones in its table, and around three fifths of those were observed once. The ten biggest clones cover approximately 54% of the sample.

Germline trimming amounts to 4 bases on V and 5 bases on J, with 9 as the count of junction bases outside the gene matches. CDR1 and CDR2 are drawn from the germline V gene: SGHVS, FQNEAQ. Its CDR3 holds 16 amino acids, cysteine through phenylalanine. Just CDR3 DNA is preserved here, 48 bases in frame from base 1. The research as a whole found: DP CD8 TILs appeared to be more oligoclonal than DN and SP CD8 TILs and blood memory CD8 T cells, with roughly 56-86% covered by the top 30 clonotypes. DP TIL clonotypes were rarely detected in blood or uninvolved lymph node, whereas DN TIL clonotypes were found to largely overlap with peripheral memory CD8 repertoires.

The V and J segments used are TRBV7-8 and TRBJ1-1, and TRBD1 aligns with 11 junction nucleotides. This receptor was taken from a human donor with head and neck squamous cell carcinoma. The sequenced sample consisted of CD8+ T cells sorted from blood. The cell subset or site label of this sample denotes: total memory CD8 T cells (CD45RA-CCR7+/-) from blood or uninvolved lymph node. The nucleotide sequence is TGTGCCAGCAGCTCGGACAGGGGGCAGTTCGGGACTGAAGCTTTCTTT. The resulting protein is CASSSDRGQFGTEAFF.